The clone carrying this T cell receptor (beta chain) was counted at least ten times. Its cognate antigen is unknown. A single record per CDR3 protein comes from TCRdb applying MiXCR to the 5' RACE reads. The sample has around 95,000 distinct CDR3 sequences; 5.9% are singletons. Germline V gene sequence: CDR1 MNHNS, CDR2 SASEGT. The CDR3 has 13 amino acids. The V segment lost 7 bases and the J segment 4 bases; nucleotides outside the gene matches: 4. This sample was taken from a study of identical twins. Whole-study findings and limits: Monozygotic twins shared more out-of-frame TCR alpha than recombination models predicted.

The chain employs TRBV6-1 and TRBJ1-2; 9 bases line up with TRBD1. The source is a woman aged 45 to 65 in good health. The specimen was memory T cells sorted from blood. The CDR3 is CASMTGGLYGYTF. CDR3 DNA sequence: TGTGCCAGCATGACAGGGGGGCTCTATGGCTACACCTTC.